The present entry profiles one TCR beta chain with its context. The table lists this clone with a count of one. What this receptor recognizes is not known. No base qualities exist here, and no much larger clone lies one base off it. The data belong to a study of cytomegalovirus exposure and HLA in healthy donors (dated by TCRdb to 2017 to 2019). General notes on the study: According to an earlier analysis of 550 to 700 of the donors, 150 million to 200 million T cells yielded 117 million unique TCR beta sequences and less than 300 Gb of sequence data. An early release that covered some 630 HLA-typed donors contained approximately 300 gigabases of sequencing data and some 87 million unique TCR sequences. Of the roughly 390 genotyped donors, 81% fell in the genetic ancestry cluster associated with self-reported Caucasian donors. The study was designed to test whether signatures of past pathogen exposure could be identified by cataloging public T cell receptors. The study profiled the T cell repertoires of 666 subjects by immunosequencing and related them to cytomegalovirus serostatus. In addition to the first cohort of 666 subjects, a separate validation cohort of 100 to 150 different subjects was used. To predict cytomegalovirus infection status, the study brought together high-throughput TCR immunosequencing, statistical association of individual TCRs with disease status, and machine learning. A later analysis re-examined previously published TCR beta repertoires from about 700 donors and added high-resolution HLA genotyping to investigate patterns of TCR occurrence. Rather than drawing on any new phenotypic data, the later analysis identified candidate immune exposures from TCR beta sequences and the way those sequences occurred across donors. In an earlier analysis of 550 to 700 of the donors, high-throughput TCR beta sequencing was used to judge whether each TCR beta V gene segment behaved as functional or pseudogenic. Donor age, sex, ethnicity and CMV serostatus were compiled together with the repertoire data. A later genetic analysis took genome-wide SNP genotypes for about 55% of the 666 donors and used that subset as a discovery cohort. Every discovery cohort repertoire had been produced on one sequencing platform. HLA typing covered class I and class II loci at four-digit resolution. Typing coverage differed by locus: A, B, C, DRB1 and DQB1 were typed in about 620-640 donors, DQA1 in about 500, DPA1 in 600 to 610, and DPB1 in just under 480. Four or five DR-DQ haplotypes were handled as single units for association and clustering because linkage in the cohort was strong. On average, 235,054 unique TCR beta nucleotide sequences were sequenced per donor among more than 350 genotyped donors of the cohort, with roughly 18% of those sequences being non-productive. The paper's findings and limits, for the study overall: In a later analysis, several top co-occurrence clusters were reported to appear linked to parvovirus B19, influenza, CMV and Epstein-Barr virus. The earlier analysis of nearly 600 of the donors excluded some 15 rarely observed V segments, including chromosome 9 orphons, because counts were too low. A later analysis found that most CMV-associated TCR beta chains appeared HLA-restricted, with HLA associations seemingly driven largely by CMV exposure. The authors suggested that the approach could potentially be generalized to other disease states and immunological phenotypes. In a later analysis, about 17,000 TCR beta sequences were associated with specific HLA alleles at a false discovery rate of 0.05. Because HLA typing was unavailable for some donors at each locus, only the typed subset was used in association tests. In an earlier analysis of 587 of the donors, most TCR beta V segments appeared in productive rearrangements about 87% or about 30% of the time, broadly matching IMGT annotations. Some IMGT-functional V segments, including TRBV6-2 and TRBV6-3, could not be distinguished by the 87-base-pair reads and were therefore excluded. A later genetic analysis associated a missense DCLRE1C variant with V-gene and J-gene trimming of TCR beta chains, and an independent cohort replicated the association. The sequencing pipeline was judged likely to have produced a cluster of highly shared sequence variants as a technical artifact. In a later analysis, HLA-associated TCR beta chains were found to be more clonally expanded and to have lower generation probabilities than equally common non-associated chains. The only immune exposure information available for the cohort was CMV serostatus. Compared with the approximately 710-donor mean, donors in an Asian-associated ancestry cluster had fewer N-insertions in productive TCRs, according to a later genetic analysis. A total of 150 to 200 TCR beta chains were listed by the study as associated with cytomegalovirus. Roughly uniform sequencing depth across donors was assumed in presence/absence analyses, although this assumption may not hold. The classifier was reported to diagnose cytomegalovirus status with high specificity and sensitivity in both the original cohort and the validation cohort. In vitro tests confirmed that a few of the cytomegalovirus-associated TCR beta chains recognize cytomegalovirus antigens. When HLA alleles, especially DR and DQ, strongly co-occurred, TCR associations were difficult to assign to individual alleles. The cohort was sequenced for TCR beta chains only, and without alpha or paired-chain data the features that could be detected were limited. Linkage disequilibrium might explain the correlated functional status among segregating V segments, but an unknown experimental factor could not be excluded. Most TCR sequences were seen in very few donors, while some public TCRs were found in many individuals. A later analysis found that TCR association rates varied across HLA loci, with DRB1 alleles showing the most associated TCRs and HLA-C alleles the fewest. A further reported finding was that TCR beta sequences accurately predicted the HLA-A and HLA-B alleles for most subjects in the first cohort.

The library came from the immunoSEQ multiplex PCR assay. The multiplex PCR relied on a mix of 60 forward primers for TCR Vbeta segments and 13 reverse primers for TCR Jbeta segments. The CDR3 region of rearranged TCR beta genes was amplified from genomic DNA by a multiplex PCR assay. On the Illumina HiSeq System, the amplified TCR beta libraries were sequenced as 87-base-pair reads. The original methods were these. In a later analysis, tens of millions of unique TCR beta chains were counted across the roughly 610 repertoires, and roughly 10 million of these chains were shared by at least two donors. Raw reads were error-corrected and collapsed into unique sequences with a nearest-neighbor algorithm that merged closely related sequences to remove PCR and sequencing errors. Alignment of CDR3 sequences to IMGT reference sequences was used to assign V, D and J gene segments. For a sequence to be retained, a match of at least six nucleotides was required to both a V gene segment and a J gene segment. A rearrangement was called productive if the CDR3 had no stop codons and remained in frame with V and J, and every other rearrangement was called non-productive. Following IMGT convention, CDR3 was defined as the stretch from the second conserved V-encoded cysteine up to the conserved J-encoded phenylalanine. In an earlier analysis of 587 of the donors, sequences lacking an unambiguous match to a single V gene segment were excluded. In an earlier analysis of 500 to 750 of the donors, V segments were called functional above 56.7% productive rearrangements and were called segregating when the between-donor standard deviation exceeded 5%. A statistical classification framework was built to diagnose cytomegalovirus status from the catalog of TCR beta chain sequences. In a later analysis, V and J genes were assigned by comparing TCR nucleotide sequences against IMGT/GENE-DB human TR gene sequences. Using the TCRdist pipeline, a later analysis assigned CDR3 sequences along with most-parsimonious VDJ recombination scenarios. In a later analysis, each TCR beta chain was defined by its CDR3 amino acid sequence together with its V-gene family, and reads lacking a unique V-gene family were excluded. In a later analysis, 500 to 650 highly shared, low-generation-probability nucleotide sequences were removed to address suspected cross-contamination and a sequencing artifact. In a later analysis, a clonal expansion index was calculated for each public chain from normalized within-repertoire ranks of inferred template counts. In a later analysis, generation probabilities were computed with a VDJ recombination model fitted to out-of-frame rearrangements, and the resulting probabilities were checked against IGoR. A later analysis scored TCR-TCR, TCR-HLA and TCR-CMV co-occurrence with hypergeometric tests, applying a repertoire-size bias correction to TCR pairs. A later analysis estimated false discovery rates by permuting HLA or CMV assignments 20 times. In a later analysis, co-occurring TCRs were grouped using DBSCAN, with TCRdist sequence similarity added in when clustering inside HLA-allele-positive subsets. Repertoires with fewer than 30,000 or more than 120,000 public chains were left out of co-occurrence clustering, as were about five repertoires with anomalous nucleotide sharing. TCRdb took this table from immuneACCESS and kept in-frame rearrangements with V and J called. Such tables lack part of the clones; where checked against another copy, unresolved V genes explain under half of the gap, and the rest is unexplained. The V and J calls and clone size were taken over from that table, and D and trimming were inferred from the DNA. For this sample there are roughly 180,000 clones; approximately 84% appear just once. The ten largest clonotypes hold 4% to 6% of the sample.

Counted from cysteine to phenylalanine, this CDR3 has 12 amino acids. The read is trimmed to its CDR3 DNA, 36 bases read in frame from base 1. Between the V and J ends, shortened by 5 bases and 7 bases respectively, the junction contains 11 bases. As encoded in the germline V gene (reference sequence), CDR1 is LNHDA while CDR2 is SQIVND. The cohort was made up of roughly 670 healthy bone marrow donors. All cohort members were sampled while nominally healthy, although unrecorded immune exposures were likely present. The donor tested CMV seropositive, placing the donor among the roughly 300 seropositive members of the cohort. A peripheral blood sample was collected from each donor, and TCR beta sequencing was performed on peripheral blood mononuclear cells. Genomic DNA was extracted from the blood cell samples with the Qiagen DNeasy Blood Extraction Kit.

The chain is encoded by TRBV19 joined to TRBJ1-1; the D gene is possibly TRBD1, with 6 bases matching. The TCR originated in a girl aged 10-17 years in good health and CMV-seropositive. The sample comprised PBMCs. The CDR3 protein is CASSFGQLEAFF. The DNA sequence reads TGTGCCAGTAGTTTCGGACAGCTTGAAGCTTTCTTT.